The entry below gives a single TCR beta chain sequence along with its context. Its antigen is unknown. This sample stems from a study of molecular identifiers for immune sequencing clone quantification. Previously described methods and listed TCR primers produced bulk TCR libraries. TCRdb fed the PCR reads into MiXCR, producing one record per CDR3 protein. The sample has more than 300,000 distinct CDR3 sequences, about a fifth seen once. Study observations and caveats: Highly expanded clone sizes could end up underestimated if a barcode were shared by identical TCR molecules.

Libraries used roughly 18,000 to 1,100,000 sorted naive CD8 T cells and 10%, 30% or 50% RNA input. With V trimmed by 7 bases and J by 4 bases, 13 bases remained unmatched. The CDR3 consists of 16 residues. The TCR comes from a human donor in good health. Some libraries in this study had Jurkat cell RNA spiked in. The V gene is TRBV12-3 or TRBV12-4, the J gene TRBJ2-1; 7 nucleotides align to TRBD1. The sample comprised naive CD8+ T cells from blood, with Jurkat cell RNA spiked in. Subset described: FACS-sorted CD8+CD4-CCR7+CD45RA+ naive T cells. CDR3 sequence reads: CASNKEGTALYNEQFF. The CDR3 DNA follows: TGTGCCAGCAATAAAGAGGGGACAGCCCTTTACAATGAGCAGTTCTTC.